The rows below give T cell receptor beta chains drawn from one sample of a study of blood T cell repertoires in COVID-19. TCRdb's table, derived via immunoSEQ multiplex PCR, lists solely in-frame clones and lacks some. This table holds hundreds of thousands of clones, around 87% found once. Sequenced material: peripheral blood. These receptors all come from a woman aged 40 to 55 with COVID-19, enrolled during active disease. Both conserved end residues are part of each CDR3. The order of the fields is D gene, V gene, clone size, J gene, CDR3 DNA, CDR3 protein. The D gene is left open where the match is weak. Size tells how often a clone was seen (once, few, many) or the class of an expanded clone, and some rows leave it out.

d_gene: NA; v_gene: TRBV6-2/TRBV6-3; abundance: NA; j_gene: TRBJ2-5; CDR3nt: TGTGCCAGCAGTTACTCGCTCGGGACCCAGTACTTC; CDR3aa: CASSYSLGTQYF
d_gene: TRBD1; v_gene: TRBV12-3/TRBV12-4; abundance: NA; j_gene: TRBJ2-7; CDR3nt: TGTGCCAGCAGGTCGAGGACAGGGATCGTGTACTTC; CDR3aa: CASRSRTGIVYF
d_gene: TRBD2; v_gene: TRBV7-2; abundance: NA; j_gene: TRBJ2-7; CDR3nt: TGTGCCAGCAGCCCGGGGGGGGGCGTCCCCAACGAGCAGTACTTC; CDR3aa: CASSPGGGVPNEQYF
d_gene: TRBD2; v_gene: TRBV7-9; abundance: NA; j_gene: TRBJ2-1; CDR3nt: TGTGCCAGCAGCTTAGCTCGCGGACTAGAGACCCATGAGCAGTTCTTC; CDR3aa: CASSLARGLETHEQFF
d_gene: NA; v_gene: TRBV5-1; abundance: NA; j_gene: TRBJ1-1; CDR3nt: TGCGCCAGCAGCTTTAGGGGGGGCTTCGACACTGAAGCTTTCTTT; CDR3aa: CASSFRGGFDTEAFF
d_gene: NA; v_gene: TRBV3-1/TRBV3-2; abundance: NA; j_gene: TRBJ2-1; CDR3nt: TGTGCCAGCAGCCAAGAGATGGGCAGGGCGGGACCCTACAATGAGCAGTTCTTC; CDR3aa: CASSQEMGRAGPYNEQFF
d_gene: NA; v_gene: TRBV7-2; abundance: NA; j_gene: TRBJ2-3; CDR3nt: TGTGCCAGCAGCTTCACGGTAAACACAGATACGCAGTATTTT; CDR3aa: CASSFTVNTDTQYF
d_gene: TRBD1; v_gene: TRBV6-5; abundance: NA; j_gene: TRBJ1-2; CDR3nt: TGTGCCAGCAGCTCACGGGACAGAAGTAACTATGGCTACACCTTC; CDR3aa: CASSSRDRSNYGYTF
d_gene: TRBD2; v_gene: TRBV9; abundance: NA; j_gene: TRBJ2-1; CDR3nt: TGTGCCAGCAGCGGGGGAGCGGGGTTCCTATCCTACAATGAGCAGTTCTTC; CDR3aa: CASSGGAGFLSYNEQFF
d_gene: NA; v_gene: TRBV4-2; abundance: NA; j_gene: TRBJ1-2; CDR3nt: TGTGCCAGCAGCCAAGATGCTACGTTAGCTAACTATGGCTACACCTTC; CDR3aa: CASSQDATLANYGYTF
d_gene: TRBD2; v_gene: TRBV7-3; abundance: NA; j_gene: TRBJ2-2; CDR3nt: TGTGCCAGCAGCTTGACTAGCCCCACCGGGGAGCTGTTTTTT; CDR3aa: CASSLTSPTGELFF
d_gene: NA; v_gene: TRBV7-9; abundance: NA; j_gene: TRBJ2-7; CDR3nt: TGTGCCAGCAGCTTATTAATAGGTCGGGTCGGCGAGCAGTACTTC; CDR3aa: CASSLLIGRVGEQYF
d_gene: NA; v_gene: TRBV30; abundance: NA; j_gene: TRBJ1-2; CDR3nt: TGTGCCTGGAGAACCAACAGGGCTGGTGGCTACACCTTC; CDR3aa: CAWRTNRAGGYTF
d_gene: TRBD1; v_gene: TRBV5-1; abundance: NA; j_gene: TRBJ2-1; CDR3nt: TGCGCCAGCAGCTCCCCCGGGACAGGGGACAATGAGCAGTTCTTC; CDR3aa: CASSSPGTGDNEQFF
d_gene: NA; v_gene: TRBV28; abundance: NA; j_gene: TRBJ2-1; CDR3nt: TGTGCCAGCCACTTCTCCTCGGGGAGAGGGGGTGGGCAGTTCTTC; CDR3aa: CASHFSSGRGGGQFF
d_gene: NA; v_gene: TRBV7-2; abundance: NA; j_gene: TRBJ2-7; CDR3nt: TGTGCCAGCAGCGCTAGGGGCCCCTACGAGCAGTACTTC; CDR3aa: CASSARGPYEQYF
d_gene: NA; v_gene: TRBV10-3; abundance: NA; j_gene: TRBJ2-3; CDR3nt: TGTGCCATCAGTGAACCTAGCGAGACAGATACGCAGTATTTT; CDR3aa: CAISEPSETDTQYF
d_gene: NA; v_gene: TRBV21-1; abundance: NA; j_gene: TRBJ2-2; CDR3nt: TGTGCCAGCAGCAAAGGTCGACAGGGGGAAGACACCGGGGAGCTGTTTTTT; CDR3aa: CASSKGRQGEDTGELFF
d_gene: NA; v_gene: TRBV28; abundance: NA; j_gene: TRBJ2-3; CDR3nt: TGTGCCAGCAGTTTCGGAATGCAGGGTGCTACAGATACGCAGTATTTT; CDR3aa: CASSFGMQGATDTQYF
d_gene: TRBD1; v_gene: TRBV6-2/TRBV6-3; abundance: NA; j_gene: TRBJ1-1; CDR3nt: TGTGCCAGCAGTTACCCCGGGACAGGGAAGGCTTTCTTT; CDR3aa: CASSYPGTGKAFF
d_gene: TRBD2; v_gene: TRBV27; abundance: NA; j_gene: TRBJ2-1; CDR3nt: TGTGCCAGCAGTTGGTGGTCTAGCGGGGCTCGCAATGAGCAGTTCTTC; CDR3aa: CASSWWSSGARNEQFF
d_gene: TRBD2; v_gene: TRBV27; abundance: NA; j_gene: TRBJ2-1; CDR3nt: TGTGCCAGCAGTTTATTAGCGGGAGACGGTGAGCAGTTCTTC; CDR3aa: CASSLLAGDGEQFF
d_gene: TRBD1; v_gene: TRBV19; abundance: NA; j_gene: TRBJ2-3; CDR3nt: TGTGCCAGTAGCCCCGGGACAGGGGGAAGCACAGATACGCAGTATTTT; CDR3aa: CASSPGTGGSTDTQYF
d_gene: NA; v_gene: TRBV27; abundance: NA; j_gene: TRBJ2-7; CDR3nt: TGTGCCAGCAGTTTCTTTTGGACTGACAACGAGCAGTACTTC; CDR3aa: CASSFFWTDNEQYF
d_gene: TRBD1; v_gene: TRBV7-2; abundance: NA; j_gene: TRBJ1-1; CDR3nt: TGTGCCAGCAGCCCAGGACAGGGGCGGGACACTGAAGCTTTCTTT; CDR3aa: CASSPGQGRDTEAFF
d_gene: TRBD2; v_gene: TRBV28; abundance: NA; j_gene: TRBJ2-1; CDR3nt: TGTGCCAGCAGTTTCTTCGGCGGGGGGTCCGGGAATGAGCAGTTCTTC; CDR3aa: CASSFFGGGSGNEQFF
d_gene: NA; v_gene: TRBV7-2; abundance: NA; j_gene: TRBJ2-7; CDR3nt: TGTGCCAGCAGCTCGAATCAGGCCTACGAGCAGTACTTC; CDR3aa: CASSSNQAYEQYF
d_gene: NA; v_gene: TRBV3-1/TRBV3-2; abundance: once; j_gene: TRBJ2-2; CDR3nt: TGTGCCAGCAGCCAAGATGGGACTTCTAGAGGGGAGCTGTTTTTT; CDR3aa: CASSQDGTSRGELFF
d_gene: TRBD2; v_gene: TRBV7-9; abundance: NA; j_gene: TRBJ2-1; CDR3nt: TGTGCCAGCAGCTTGAGGCGGGAGAATGAGCAGTTCTTC; CDR3aa: CASSLRRENEQFF
d_gene: TRBD1; v_gene: TRBV7-2; abundance: NA; j_gene: TRBJ1-4; CDR3nt: TGTGCCAGCAGCGCCCAGGGGGGTGAAAAACTGTTTTTT; CDR3aa: CASSAQGGEKLFF
d_gene: NA; v_gene: TRBV15; abundance: NA; j_gene: TRBJ2-7; CDR3nt: TGTGCCACCAGCGGGCAGGCGCCCTACGAGCAGTACTTC; CDR3aa: CATSGQAPYEQYF
d_gene: NA; v_gene: TRBV10-3; abundance: NA; j_gene: TRBJ1-1; CDR3nt: TGTGCCATCAGTGAGAGTGGGGGCAGTAAGTCTGAAGCTTTCTTT; CDR3aa: CAISESGGSKSEAFF
d_gene: NA; v_gene: TRBV29-1; abundance: NA; j_gene: TRBJ1-2; CDR3nt: TGCAGCGTCCTAACAGAGTATGGCTACACCTTC; CDR3aa: CSVLTEYGYTF
d_gene: NA; v_gene: TRBV28; abundance: few; j_gene: TRBJ1-1; CDR3nt: TGTGCCAGCAGTTCCAATAATGACCCAGGAAAAGCTTTCTTT; CDR3aa: CASSSNNDPGKAFF
d_gene: NA; v_gene: TRBV5-1; abundance: NA; j_gene: TRBJ1-4; CDR3nt: TGCGCCAGCCAGCAGGGAACGGCTAATGAAAAACTGTTTTTT; CDR3aa: CASQQGTANEKLFF
d_gene: NA; v_gene: TRBV27; abundance: NA; j_gene: TRBJ1-1; CDR3nt: TGTGCCACTTCTAAGGACAGATACACTGAAGCTTTCTTT; CDR3aa: CATSKDRYTEAFF
d_gene: NA; v_gene: TRBV27; abundance: NA; j_gene: TRBJ1-3; CDR3nt: TGTGCCAGCAGTTTAAGGGGCTCTGGAAACACCATATATTTT; CDR3aa: CASSLRGSGNTIYF
d_gene: NA; v_gene: TRBV7-9; abundance: once; j_gene: TRBJ2-3; CDR3nt: TGTGCCAGCAGCCTCCGGGGATGGACAGCCTCTAGCACAGATACGCAGTATTTT; CDR3aa: CASSLRGWTASSTDTQYF
d_gene: NA; v_gene: TRBV3-1/TRBV3-2; abundance: NA; j_gene: TRBJ2-7; CDR3nt: TGTGCCAGCAGCCCTAGACTCGGCGGGCAGTACTTC; CDR3aa: CASSPRLGGQYF
d_gene: TRBD1; v_gene: TRBV7-2; abundance: NA; j_gene: TRBJ1-5; CDR3nt: TGTGCCAGCAGCAAGGGACAGGGTCAGCCCCAGCATTTT; CDR3aa: CASSKGQGQPQHF
d_gene: TRBD1; v_gene: TRBV5-4; abundance: NA; j_gene: TRBJ2-4; CDR3nt: TGTGCCAGCAGCTTGATTGGGACAGGGGAGGACATTCAGTACTTC; CDR3aa: CASSLIGTGEDIQYF
d_gene: TRBD2; v_gene: TRBV20-1; abundance: NA; j_gene: TRBJ2-2; CDR3nt: TGCAGTGCTAGTAGCGGGAGGGTCACCGGGGAGCTGTTTTTT; CDR3aa: CSASSGRVTGELFF
d_gene: NA; v_gene: TRBV6-2/TRBV6-3; abundance: NA; j_gene: TRBJ1-1; CDR3nt: TGTGCCAGCAGTTCTGCTCCAGGGAGGGTGGACACTGAAGCTTTCTTT; CDR3aa: CASSSAPGRVDTEAFF
d_gene: NA; v_gene: TRBV3-1/TRBV3-2; abundance: few; j_gene: TRBJ2-7; CDR3nt: TGTGCCAGCAGCCAAGTGGGGGGCGAGCAGTACTTC; CDR3aa: CASSQVGGEQYF